This TCR beta chain stems from a study of cytomegalovirus exposure and HLA in healthy donors. General study points: Earlier analysis looked at TCR beta V segments, and most were productive about 87% or about 30% of the time. Most likely, a cluster of highly shared sequence variants arose as a sequencing artifact.

It was with 60 Vbeta and 13 Jbeta primers that the PCR ran. Assay: immunoSEQ multiplex PCR; the TCRdb copy retains only in-frame clones and omits some. The sample comprises tens of thousands of clones, roughly 79% of which are singletons, and around 6% rests with the top ten. A note on this clone: The antigen remains unidentified.

The germline gives CDR1 MDHEN, CDR2 SYDVKM. The CDR3 loop spans 14 amino acids. Trimming removed 3 bases from V and 3 bases from J, with 9 bases in between. The sequencing sample was made of PBMCs. This clonotype was obtained from a middle-aged man in good health and CMV-seronegative. The rearrangement links TRBV28 to TRBJ1-3, with D hard to call. The CDR3 DNA reads TGTGCCAGCAGTTTGAGGGCAAATGGAAACACCATATATTTT. Its protein is CASSLRANGNTIYF.